These 13 T cell receptor beta chains came from one sample sequenced in a study of blood T cell repertoires in COVID-19. Measured with immunoSEQ multiplex PCR; TCRdb has only the in-frame clones, and not every one. This repertoire shows roughly 200,000 clones, approximately 89% found once; its top ten account for 6% to 6.5%. Input material: PBMCs or T cells enriched from blood (not recorded which). The source of these receptors is a man aged 35 to 55 who had recovered from COVID-19.

This chain connects TRBV12-3 or TRBV12-4 to TRBJ2-3, with TRBD2 matching 8 bases. V trimming: 6 bases; J trimming: 10 bases; junction bases outside the gene matches: 3. The CDR3 has 11 amino acids. The CDR3 bases are TGTGCCAGCAGAACTAGCGGTCCGCAGTATTTT. This codes for CASRTSGPQYF.

The chain recombines TRBV9 with TRBJ2-2; D is perhaps TRBD2 (5 bases). V lost 0 bases and J 6 bases, leaving 9 bases between the germline ends. Germline V gene data show CDR1 as SGDLS and CDR2 as YYNGEE. The CDR3 sequence is 14 residues long. CDR3 sequence reads: CASSVDPSPGELFF. The DNA of the CDR3 is TGTGCCAGCAGCGTAGATCCTAGCCCCGGGGAGCTGTTTTTT.

V and J are TRBV10-2 and TRBJ2-7; 11 bases align to TRBD2. The V segment lost 4 bases and the J segment 8 bases; nucleotides outside the gene matches: 7. The CDR3 loop spans 14 amino acids. The germline V gene encodes CDR1 WSHSY and CDR2 SAAADI. The CDR3 region has the DNA TGCGCCAGCAGTGTAGCGGGAGGGCCTTCTAAGCAGTACTTC. This sequence encodes CASSVAGGPSKQYF.

This clone was found once. The chain joins TRBV5-5 to TRBJ1-4; 8 nucleotides match TRBD1. The CDR3 spans 13 residues. CDR1 is SGHKS, CDR2 YYEKEE, per germline (reference sequence). V was pared by 3 bases and J by 10 bases, with 5 bases of the junction left unmatched. Here the CDR3 DNA reads TGTGCCAGCAGCTCGGACAGGGCGACAAAACTGTTTTTT. Translated, it gives CASSSDRATKLFF.

This sequence joins TRBV7-3 and TRBJ2-7; 10 bases align to TRBD1. The CDR3 sequence is 15 residues long. Germline V gene data show CDR1 as SGHTA and CDR2 as FQGTGA. J gave up 3 bases and V 2 bases, and 4 bases lay outside the gene matches. This chain's CDR3 is CASSLEGTGVYEQYF. The CDR3 bases are TGTGCCAGCAGCTTAGAGGGGACAGGGGTCTACGAGCAGTACTTC.

The V call is TRBV19, the J call TRBJ1-2; 7 bases are a match to TRBD1. With V trimmed by 5 bases and J by 5 bases, 11 bases remained unmatched. The CDR3 has 15 amino acids. The germline V gene has CDR1 LNHDA and CDR2 SQIVND (reference sequence). Here the CDR3 DNA reads TGTGCCAGTAGTTTCCAGGGACAGAATTTTTATGGCTACACCTTC. It encodes CASSFQGQNFYGYTF.

Only one count was recorded for this clone. V gene TRBV19 combines with J gene TRBJ2-2, with D unresolved. The CDR3 contains 12 residues. V shed 3 bases and J shed 6 bases, with 5 bases lying between them. Germline loops: CDR1 LNHDA, CDR2 SQIVND (reference sequence). The DNA of the CDR3 is TGTGCCAGTAGTATCCCAGCCGGGGAGCTGTTTTTT. Its protein is CASSIPAGELFF.

In this sample, this clone turned up once. V and J are TRBV19 and TRBJ2-7, with 7 nucleotides matching TRBD1. CDR1 LNHDA and CDR2 SQIVND come from the germline V gene (reference sequence). Losses at the gene ends were 7 bases for V and 3 bases for J; bases not matched to a gene: 12. The CDR3 is 15 residues long. In DNA form, the CDR3 reads TGTGCCAGTAAAGAAAGGGGACAGCTCATCTACGAGCAGTACTTC. Translated: CASKERGQLIYEQYF. The full variable domain, with the rest looked up from reference TRBV19 and TRBJ2-7, is DGGITQSPKYLFRKEGQNVTLSCEQNLNHDAMYWYRQDPGQGLRLIYYSQIVNDFQKGDIAEGYSVSREKKESFPLTVTSAQKNPTAFYLCASKERGQLIYEQYFGPGTRLTVT.

This clone was recorded only once. This rearrangement joins TRBV2 to TRBJ2-4; tentatively, D is TRBD2 (6 bases). CDR3 length: 13 amino acids. CDR1 SNHLY and CDR2 FYNNEI come from the germline V gene. V lost 7 bases, J lost 3 bases, and 10 bases lay in between. The CDR3 DNA sequence: TGTGCCAGCACCGGGAGAAGCAAAAACATTCAGTACTTC. Its protein product is CASTGRSKNIQYF.

The chain employs TRBV13 and TRBJ2-3; 8 nucleotides align to TRBD1. The CDR3 sequence is 15 residues long. The V gene end was trimmed by 4 bases and the J gene end by 2 bases; junction bases not matched to a gene: 5. Germline assignment: CDR1 PRHDT and CDR2 FYEKMQ (reference sequence). DNA of the CDR3: TGTGCCAGCAGCTCCCCAGGGGGCCCCACAGATACGCAGTATTTT. This translates into CASSSPGGPTDTQYF.

This rearrangement joins TRBV11-3 to TRBJ2-4; 10 bases line up with TRBD1. This CDR3 has 14 residues. The junction had 6 bases not matched to a gene; V was cut back by 5 bases and J by 8 bases. CDR1 is SGHNT and CDR2 is YENEEA in the germline V gene. CDR3 loop: CASSPRDRGHIQYF. The CDR3 DNA follows: TGTGCCAGCAGCCCCCGGGACAGGGGACACATTCAGTACTTC.

The rearrangement uses TRBV9 and TRBJ1-6; no clear D. Trimming took 0 bases from V and 7 from J, leaving 5 bases between them. Germline values: CDR1 SGDLS, CDR2 YYNGEE. The CDR3 totals 13 residues. The CDR3 nucleotides are TGTGCCAGCAGCGTAGACTGGAATTCACCCCTCCACTTT. This encodes CASSVDWNSPLHF.

CDR3 nucleotides: TGTGCCAGTAGTCCCAGGGGGGGAAACACCATATATTTT. Its protein product is CASSPRGGNTIYF. The gene calls are TRBV19 and TRBJ1-3; 7 bases agree with TRBD1. V shed 5 bases, J shed 4 bases, and the junction held 2 bases outside the gene matches. This CDR3 is built from 13 residues. Germline V lookup: CDR1 LNHDA, CDR2 SQIVND (reference sequence).